This TCR beta chain was found in a study of Graves' ophthalmopathy and Graves' hyperthyroidism. Whole-study results and caveats: Between ophthalmopathy and stable hyperthyroidism, a 13-signature model drew a separation with roughly 85% sensitivity and 75% to 82% specificity.

With a duration under 3 months, ophthalmopathy in the donors showed moderate-to-severe activity, CAS ≥3 and NOSPECS ≥4. Sampling over 8 ml of fresh peripheral blood provided the PBMCs. RNA transcripts were the source from which TCR beta CDR3 regions were amplified. First-round RT-PCR used HTBI primers; second-round multiplex PCR followed. From the multiplex PCR reads, TCRdb called clonotypes with MiXCR, one entry per CDR3 protein. The table records 650,000 to 900,000 distinct CDR3 sequences, about 44% of them present only once. This clonotype was found once. Its antigen is not identified. This CDR3 is missing its conserved last phenylalanine or tryptophan, likely due to a read error. The CDR3 totals 15 residues. V lost 0 bases to trimming and J lost 7 bases, with 10 bases between them. Germline lookup yields CDR1 LNHNV and CDR2 YYDKDF (reference sequence).

The sequence was obtained from an adult man with Graves' ophthalmopathy. Sequenced input: peripheral blood. The chain is built from TRBV15 and TRBJ1-6, with TRBD1 as a possible D gene (6 bases). The CDR3 loop reads CATSRDRGANSPLHL. The CDR3 DNA reads TGTGCCACCAGCAGAGATAGGGGGGCAAATTCACCCCTCCACCTT.